Below are 15 T cell receptor beta chains sequenced from a single sample in a study of T cell repertoires in cytomegalovirus infection. Antigens of these TCRs are unknown. TCRdb re-analysed the reads in MiXCR, keeping a single row per CDR3 protein. The sample shows about 890,000 distinct CDR3 sequences, roughly 30% of them seen only once. The specimen comprised cultured CD8+ T cells from PBMCs, sampled from culture after CMV antigen stimulation. These receptors originate from a human donor in good health (CMV status not recorded). Some clones in this sample may be carry-over from other donors' samples.

The J gene is TRBJ2-3, the V gene TRBV7-3, with 9 bases that match TRBD2. Germline V gene data show CDR1 as SGHTA and CDR2 as FQGTGA. The CDR3 extends over 18 amino acids. Trimming took 2 bases from V and 3 from J; bases not matched to a gene: 12. In nucleotides, the CDR3 is TGTGCCAGCAGCTTACCCACGGGGGTAGCGGGGGCGACAGATACGCAGTATTTT. Translated: CASSLPTGVAGATDTQYF.

The CDR3 sequence: CASSPGERYTF. The CDR3 DNA reads TGTGCCAGTAGTCCCGGGGAAAGGTACACCTTC. The chain recombines TRBV19 with TRBJ1-2; D remains unclear. Trimming left V 5 bases short and J 11 bases short, with 12 bases between. Germline-derived CDR1 and CDR2 are LNHDA and SQIVND (reference sequence). The CDR3 length is 11 residues.

This clonotype has only a few counts. The chain joins TRBV7-6 to TRBJ1-1; the D gene is possibly TRBD1 (5 bases). Germline CDR1 reads SGHVS; CDR2 reads FNYEAQ. Trimming cost V 1 base and J 5 bases, with 20 bases left between them. CDR3 length equals 17 residues. As DNA, the CDR3 is TGTGCCAGCAGCTTAGAACTCGCCTCGGTGGGGGGAACTGAAGCTTTCTTT. It is translated as CASSLELASVGGTEAFF.

The J gene is TRBJ1-6, the V gene TRBV25-1; D uncertain. The germline V and J ends were trimmed by 0 bases and 4 bases, with 13 bases remaining between them. The V gene's germline CDR1 is MGHDK and CDR2 SYGVNS. The length of the CDR3 is 17 residues. The CDR3 bases are TGTGCCAGCAGTGAATATAGAGGGAGGGATTATAATTCACCCCTCCACTTT. As protein: CASSEYRGRDYNSPLHF.

This clonotype was counted many times. The genes are TRBV7-6 and TRBJ2-3; 8 nucleotides align to TRBD1. Germline-derived CDR1 and CDR2 are SGHVS and FNYEAQ. V lost 5 bases, J lost 1 base, and 8 bases stayed unmatched. The CDR3 covers 16 residues. The CDR3 DNA follows: TGTGCCAGCAGCGCCCCGACAGGGGACCGCACAGATACGCAGTATTTT. This gives the protein CASSAPTGDRTDTQYF.

The rearrangement joins TRBV6-5 to TRBJ1-2; a weak D match, TRBD1 (5 bases). From germline, CDR1 is MNHEY and CDR2 SVGAGI. Trimming removed 0 bases at V and 3 bases at J, with 11 bases between. The CDR3 extends over 15 amino acids. Here the CDR3 DNA reads TGTGCCAGCAGTTACTCCCCGGGGCTTCACTATGGCTACACCTTC. Amino acids: CASSYSPGLHYGYTF.

The V call is TRBV29-1, the J call TRBJ2-5; 7 bases fit TRBD2. This CDR3 region has 12 residues. Trimming took 6 bases from V and 5 from J; bases not matched to a gene: 6. The germline CDR1 and CDR2 sequences are SQVTM and ANQGSEA. CDR3 residues: CSVPGLEETQYF. CDR3 in DNA: TGCAGCGTCCCTGGACTAGAGGAGACCCAGTACTTC.

The CDR3 nucleotides read TGTGCCAGCAGCTTGGACCCCCGAGCGGTGAACACTGAAGCTTTCTTT. Protein sequence: CASSLDPRAVNTEAFF. The rearrangement joins TRBV5-4 to TRBJ1-1; D is unclear. V lost 0 bases to trimming and J lost 0 bases, with 12 bases between them. Germline V gene sequence: CDR1 SGHNT, CDR2 YYREEE (reference sequence). The CDR3 length is 16 residues.

The chain combines TRBV6-6 with TRBJ2-2; 7 nucleotides agree with TRBD1. CDR1 is MNHNY, CDR2 SVGAGI, per germline (reference sequence). The CDR3 loop spans 17 amino acids. The V segment lost 1 base and the J segment 0 bases; nucleotides outside the gene matches: 5. CDR3: CASSYLTGLPNTGELFF. The CDR3 DNA follows: TGTGCCAGCAGTTACTTGACAGGGCTCCCGAACACCGGGGAGCTGTTTTTT.

The chain combines TRBV24-1 with TRBJ2-1; D call uncertain. Germline loops: CDR1 KGHDR, CDR2 SFDVKD. The V gene lost 1 base and the J gene lost 10 bases, with 4 bases spanning the gap. The length of the CDR3 is 11 residues. The CDR3 here is CATSDFWEQFF. For the CDR3, the DNA is TGTGCCACCAGTGATTTCTGGGAGCAGTTCTTC.

V gene TRBV10-2 combines with J gene TRBJ1-2; the D gene is possibly TRBD1 (5 bases). CDR1 and CDR2 from the germline V gene are WSHSY and SAAADI. This CDR3 spans 14 amino acids. Trimming took off 6 bases at V and 5 bases at J, with 16 bases between the two ends. The CDR3 DNA sequence: TGCGCCAGCAGACCCCCCGGGACCGCTTATGGCTACACCTTC. This codes for CASRPPGTAYGYTF.

This clonotype was detected a few times. This chain connects TRBV4-3 to TRBJ1-5; D uncertain. Per germline, CDR1 LGHNA and CDR2 YSLEER. V lost 0 bases and J lost 9, with 15 bases in between. The CDR3 runs 15 residues. CDR3 in DNA: TGCGCCAGCAGCCAAGATCAAGGAGCGGCCCGGCCCCAGCATTTT. It is translated as CASSQDQGAARPQHF.

The chain joins TRBV2 to TRBJ2-1; TRBD2 is a possible D gene (5 bases). V gave up 7 bases and J gave up 6 bases, with 10 bases separating them. The germline CDR1 and CDR2 sequences are SNHLY and FYNNEI. This CDR3 spans 12 amino acids. The CDR3 bases are TGTGCCAGCATTGACTACTTCAATGAGCAGTTCTTC. It is translated as CASIDYFNEQFF.

DNA of the CDR3: TGCGCCAGCAGCTGGGGTTTAGGGGTTGGGGGCTACAATGAGCAGTTCTTC. Encoded protein: CASSWGLGVGGYNEQFF. The V gene is TRBV5-1, the J gene TRBJ2-1, with D possibly being TRBD1 or TRBD2 (5 bases each). CDR1 SGHRS and CDR2 YFSETQ come from the germline V gene. Trimming cost V 3 bases and J 3 bases, with 19 bases left between them. The CDR3 contains 17 residues.

This clonotype appeared a few times. The genes are TRBV5-5 and TRBJ2-3; D gene unclear. The CDR3 loop spans 16 amino acids. The germline gives CDR1 SGHKS, CDR2 YYEKEE (reference sequence). V was cut by 0 bases and J by 1 base, with 12 bases left in between. CDR3 coding DNA: TGTGCCAGCAGCTTGGATCAGGAGTTGGGCACAGATACGCAGTATTTT. Encoded protein: CASSLDQELGTDTQYF.